One and the same sample provided the 23 T cell receptor beta chains below, sequenced in a study of CD8+CD57+ T cells in acquired aplastic anemia. Both TCR beta VDJ combination and CDR3 sequence profiling were carried out. Genomic DNA was the template for this profiling. TCRdb independently ran MiXCR on the reads; one entry per CDR3 protein. This table has roughly 420,000 distinct CDR3 sequences, around 72% appearing once. Sequences were obtained from sorted CD4+, CD8+, or CD8+CD57+ T cells (not recorded which) from PBMCs. The receptors shown here come from a human donor in good health, serving as a control.

This chain joins TRBV9 and TRBJ2-5; D assignment may be TRBD1 or TRBD2 (5 bases each). Germline CDR1 reads SGDLS; CDR2 reads YYNGEE. V was shortened by 3 bases and J by 1 base, with 10 bases between the two germline ends. The CDR3 spans 14 residues. CDR3 coding DNA: TGTGCCAGCAGCGCCCCCGGGGCCCAAGAGACCCAGTACTTC. Amino acid sequence: CASSAPGAQETQYF.

This clonotype has just one count. This chain uses TRBV7-3 with TRBJ2-7, with unresolved D. Trimming left V 0 bases short and J 13 bases short, with 19 bases between. CDR3 length equals 14 residues. Germline lookup yields CDR1 SGHTA and CDR2 FQGTGA. CDR3 in amino acids: CASSLTKSTYSNYF. The CDR3, as DNA: TGTGCCAGCAGCTTAACAAAAAGCACGTACAGTAATTACTTC.

In its sample, this clonotype was seen many times. The rearrangement joins TRBV6-1 to TRBJ1-3; D gene uncertain. Germline CDR1 is MNHNS and CDR2 is SASEGT. This CDR3 is 15 amino acids long. Between the trimmed V and J ends, which lost 4 bases and 0 bases, there was a span of 10 bases. The CDR3 DNA reads as TGTGCCAGCAGTGGGCCTAACCTCTCTGGAAACACCATATATTTT. Residues: CASSGPNLSGNTIYF.

For this clonotype: One end of the junction varies from germline; a read error may be responsible. The gene calls are TRBV15 and TRBJ1-2; D call uncertain. Per the germline V gene, CDR1 is LNHNV and CDR2 is YYDKDF (reference sequence). The CDR3 is made up of 17 amino acids. CDR3 DNA: TGTGCCAGCAGCTCCCTGTCGGCCTCGGTCGGGTCTTATGGCTACACCTTC. This encodes CASSSLSASVGSYGYTF.

Concerning this clonotype itself: The germline gene is not matched at one end of the junction; a read error may be the cause. The chain carries TRBV7-3 and TRBJ1-3, with D possibly being TRBD1 (6 bases). Per germline, CDR1 SGHTA and CDR2 FQGTGA. The CDR3 runs to 15 residues. The CDR3 spells CASSQVWGPRNTIYF. The CDR3 DNA reads TGCGCCAGCAGCCAAGTGTGGGGGCCCAGAAACACCATATATTTT.

V is TRBV20-1 and J is TRBJ2-3; D perhaps matches TRBD2 (5 bases). The CDR3 is made up of 14 amino acids. V lost 0 bases and J 6 bases, leaving 13 bases between the germline ends. CDR1 DFQATT and CDR2 SNEGSKA come from the germline V gene (reference sequence). CDR3 sequence: CSARDSGGGDTQYF. The CDR3 bases are TGCAGTGCTAGAGATAGTGGAGGCGGGGATACGCAGTATTTT.

V is TRBV12-3 or TRBV12-4 and J is TRBJ1-5, with D unresolved. V was shortened by 6 bases and J by 3 bases, with 12 bases between the two germline ends. The CDR3 consists of 14 residues. The DNA of the CDR3 is TGTGCCAGCAGGGCCCGTGATGACAATCAGCCCCAGCATTTT. It encodes CASRARDDNQPQHF.

On this clonotype itself: One end of the junction fails to match germline, which may point to a read error. The chain joins TRBV11-2 to TRBJ2-3, with D hard to call. Germline values: CDR1 SGHAT, CDR2 FQNNGV. There are 12 residues in the CDR3. Written as DNA, the CDR3 is TGTGCCAGCAGCGGGATCTCAGATAGGCAGTCTTTT. Its translation: CASSGISDRQSF.

This clonotype was counted many times. This sequence joins TRBV7-2 and TRBJ2-7, with D maybe TRBD2 (6 bases). V was pared by 1 base and J by 0 bases, with 13 bases between. Germline lookup yields CDR1 SGHTA and CDR2 FQGNSA. There are 16 residues in the CDR3. The CDR3 DNA reads as TGTGCCAGCAGCTTAGTTCCTAGCGATTTCTCCTACGAGCAGTACTTC. Residues: CASSLVPSDFSYEQYF.

This clonotype has a count of ten or more. The chain uses TRBV24-1 and TRBJ1-2; TRBD1 matches at 9 bases. Germline V gene sequence: CDR1 KGHDR, CDR2 SFDVKD. The V segment lost 3 bases and the J segment 4 bases; nucleotides outside the gene matches: 5. The length of the CDR3 is 15 residues. The CDR3: CATSDGDRVGYGYTF. The CDR3 nucleotides read TGTGCCACCAGTGATGGGGACAGGGTGGGCTATGGCTACACCTTC.

Concerning this clonotype: A read error may be the cause here, since a much bigger clone is one base away. The chain couples TRBV10-3 to TRBJ2-2, with D possibly matching TRBD1 (5 bases). This CDR3 has 14 residues. V was shortened by 3 bases and J by 4 bases, with 9 bases between the two germline ends. Germline lookup yields CDR1 ENHRY and CDR2 SYGVKD. The CDR3 nucleotides read TGTGCCATCAGTGAACTAAGGGGCACCGGGGAGCTGTTTTTT. Its translation is CAISELRGTGELFF.

In the case of this clonotype: Germline is not matched at one junction end, which may reflect a read error. This chain uses TRBV15 with TRBJ1-6, with a possible D match to TRBD1 (5 bases). The CDR3 runs to 15 residues. The germline V gene encodes CDR1 LNHNV and CDR2 YYDKDF (reference sequence). CDR3: CASSGAEERGSPLHF. DNA for the CDR3: TGTGCCAGCAGCGGAGCAGAAGAAAGGGGTTCACCCCTCCACTTT.

This clonotype was picked up many times. J is TRBJ2-1 and V is TRBV30; TRBD2 aligns across 11 bases. Germline lookup yields CDR1 GTSNPN and CDR2 SVGIG (reference sequence). The CDR3 is 15 amino acids. V lost 2 bases and J lost 6; bases outside the gene matches: 6. Here the CDR3 reads CAWSPLAGAFNEQFF. DNA for the CDR3: TGTGCCTGGAGTCCACTAGCGGGGGCATTCAATGAGCAGTTCTTC. The full variable domain, its missing parts supplied by reference TRBV30 and TRBJ2-1, is SQTIHQWPATLVQPVGSPLSLECTVEGTSNPNLYWYRQAAGRGLQLLFYSVGIGQISSEVPQNLSASRPQDRQFILSSKKLLLSDSGFYLCAWSPLAGAFNEQFFGPGTRLTVL.

The chain couples TRBV29-1 to TRBJ1-1; no clear D. CDR3 size: 13 residues. V was clipped by 1 base and J by 4 bases, with 10 bases between them. CDR1 is SQVTM, CDR2 ANQGSEA, per germline. The CDR3 is CSVEVPLSTEAFF. The CDR3 DNA is TGCAGCGTTGAAGTACCCTTGAGCACTGAAGCTTTCTTT.

This CDR3 is CASSRGLAGGRNEQFF. In nucleotides, the CDR3 is TGTGCCAGCAGCCGGGGACTAGCGGGGGGACGGAATGAGCAGTTCTTC. This chain joins TRBV3-1 and TRBJ2-1; TRBD2 aligns across 15 bases. This CDR3 comprises 16 residues. V shed 4 bases and J 7 bases; nucleotides not matched to a gene: 5. CDR1 LGHDT and CDR2 YNNKEL come from the germline V gene (reference sequence).

The genes are TRBV11-3 and TRBJ2-7; unclear D gene. Germline values: CDR1 SGHNT, CDR2 YENEEA. The V end was cut by 5 bases, the J end by 4 bases, with 12 bases between. This CDR3 spans 13 amino acids. The CDR3 spells CASSAPDRYEQYF. DNA of the CDR3: TGTGCCAGCAGCGCCCCAGACCGGTACGAGCAGTACTTC.

The rearrangement links TRBV2 to TRBJ1-6, with D hard to call. The CDR3 is made up of 9 amino acids. V was cut by 6 bases and J by 16 bases, with 7 bases left in between. Germline assignment: CDR1 SNHLY and CDR2 FYNNEI. CDR3 nucleotide sequence: TGTGCCAGCAGCCCGAAACTCCACTTT. Amino acid sequence: CASSPKLHF.

This clonotype was seen ten or more times. The chain is built from TRBV19 and TRBJ2-1; the D gene is possibly TRBD1 (7 bases). Germline lookup yields CDR1 LNHDA and CDR2 SQIVND (reference sequence). With 6 bases removed from V and 1 base from J, the gap between germline ends came to 16 bases. This CDR3 region has 16 residues. This chain's CDR3 is CASSHGGGLSYNEQFF. Written as DNA, the CDR3 is TGTGCCAGTAGCCACGGAGGGGGCCTGTCCTACAATGAGCAGTTCTTC. Full variable domain (outside the CDR3, taken from reference TRBV19 and TRBJ2-1): DGGITQSPKYLFRKEGQNVTLSCEQNLNHDAMYWYRQDPGQGLRLIYYSQIVNDFQKGDIAEGYSVSREKKESFPLTVTSAQKNPTAFYLCASSHGGGLSYNEQFFGPGTRLTVL.

The chain couples TRBV7-3 to TRBJ2-5, with 8 bases fitting TRBD1. V lost 5 bases to trimming and J lost 14 bases; unmatched junction nucleotides: 19. The germline CDR1 and CDR2 sequences are SGHTA and FQGTGA. The CDR3 extends over 15 amino acids. DNA for the CDR3: TGTGCCAGCAGCATACGGACAGGGCGCACGGAGACGTACTACTTC. Translation: CASSIRTGRTETYYF.

V and J are TRBV20-1 and TRBJ2-1, with TRBD2 as a possible D gene (6 bases). Trimming took 6 bases from V and 8 from J, leaving 20 bases between them. The germline CDR1 and CDR2 sequences are DFQATT and SNEGSKA (reference sequence). The CDR3 is 14 residues long. In nucleotides, the CDR3 is TGCAGTGCCACGAGGCGGGGCTGGATACATGAGCAGTTCTTC. Protein: CSATRRGWIHEQFF.

This clonotype was detected ten times or more. This likely comes from a read error, as the CDR3 has no conserved phenylalanine or tryptophan at its end. V and J are TRBV29-1 and TRBJ1-1; 7 positions agree with TRBD1. The CDR3 consists of 13 residues. V lost 3 bases to trimming and J lost 7 bases; unmatched junction nucleotides: 8. Germline lookup yields CDR1 SQVTM and CDR2 ANQGSEA. In DNA form, the CDR3 reads TGCAGCGTTGAGAGACAGGGCAACTTTGAAGCTTTCTCT. Its protein product is CSVERQGNFEAFS.

In its sample, this clonotype was seen a few times. This chain connects TRBV9 to TRBJ1-1; D possibly corresponds to TRBD1 (6 bases). Trimming removed 3 bases at V and 3 bases at J, with 9 bases between. Germline V gene sequence: CDR1 SGDLS, CDR2 YYNGEE. The CDR3 is 13 residues long. The CDR3 DNA follows: TGTGCCAGCAGCGGCGGGGGCTACACTGAAGCTTTCTTT. Amino acids: CASSGGGYTEAFF.

As regards this clonotype: This may come from a read error, since a much larger clone is one base off. Since no conserved phenylalanine or tryptophan closes the CDR3, a read error is the likely cause. The chain joins TRBV20-1 to TRBJ2-2; D is possibly TRBD2 (6 bases). CDR3 size: 14 residues. Germline CDR1 is DFQATT and CDR2 is SNEGSKA (reference sequence). V was cut by 0 bases and J by 6 bases, with 11 bases left in between. The CDR3 nucleotides read TGCAGTGCTAGAGATGGGGGGTCCGCCGGGGAGCTGTTTTCT. Translating gives CSARDGGSAGELFS.